This T cell receptor (beta chain) was recorded in a study of T-cell reconstitution after alpha-beta-depleted transplantation in children. Findings and limits, study-wide: Reportedly, only several hundred clones from non-depleted graft cells drove alpha-beta T-cell counts at about two months. T-cell numbers and diversity one year post-transplant derived largely from freshly generated T cells. Recipient T cells and thymic progenitors that survived gave rise to the high TCRbeta diversity observed at day 60 in some patients.

As regards this clonotype: Its antigen remains unknown.

The germline gives CDR1 ENHRY, CDR2 SYGVKD. J lost 1 base, V lost 5 bases, and 2 bases had no gene match. The CDR3 sequence is 13 residues long. Unique molecular identifiers were incorporated into the prepared TCRbeta library. TCRdb reprocessed the PCR reads via MiXCR and lists one record per CDR3 protein. The sample holds 250,000 to 400,000 distinct CDR3 sequences, approximately 23% seen once. The J gene is TRBJ2-7, the V gene TRBV10-3; 7 nucleotides agree with TRBD2. The sample in question was PBMCs, mostly from graft donor cells, obtained 180 days after TCRalphabeta/CD19-depleted stem cell transplant. This TCR was sampled from a male patient younger than 18 who had a stem cell transplant for acute lymphoblastic leukemia, so the T cells may come from the graft donor. The CDR3 nucleotides are TGTGCCATCAGTATGGGACTATCCTACGAGCAGTACTTC. Translated, it gives CAISMGLSYEQYF.